A single sample is the source of the 24 T cell receptor beta chains below, sequenced in a study of T-cell reconstitution after alpha-beta-depleted transplantation in children. Unique molecular identifiers were incorporated during preparation of the TCRbeta library. One entry per CDR3 protein results from TCRdb running MiXCR on the PCR reads. The repertoire holds about 300,000 distinct CDR3 sequences, with around 10% as singletons. The sample in question was PBMCs, obtained before TCRalphabeta/CD19-depleted stem cell transplant. Source of these receptors: a boy younger than two with acute myeloid leukemia, due to receive a stem cell transplant.

This clonotype was observed many times. V gene TRBV12-3 or TRBV12-4 combines with J gene TRBJ2-5, with D maybe TRBD2 (6 bases). This CDR3 has 14 residues. The V end lost 5 bases, the J end lost 6 bases, and 16 bases lay between the germline ends. The CDR3 is CASSAGSQGQTQYF. CDR3 DNA sequence: TGTGCCAGCAGTGCGGGGTCCCAGGGACAGACCCAGTACTTC.

The chain employs TRBV4-3 and TRBJ2-2; D might be TRBD1 or TRBD2, each matching 5 bases. The V gene's germline CDR1 is LGHNA and CDR2 YSLEER. This CDR3 spans 19 amino acids. Trimming left V 0 bases short and J 3 bases short, with 20 bases between. CDR3 residues: CASSQELGARGKDTGELFF. CDR3 DNA: TGCGCCAGCAGCCAAGAACTAGGGGCACGGGGAAAGGACACCGGGGAGCTGTTTTTT.

This clonotype was observed at least ten times. The chain couples TRBV6-1 to TRBJ2-3; 9 bases line up with TRBD1. V dropped 1 base and J dropped 4; count of bases not matched to a gene: 0. This CDR3 has 14 amino acids. Germline loops: CDR1 MNHNS, CDR2 SASEGT. DNA for the CDR3: TGTGCCAGCAGTGAAGGACAGGGGGCAGATACGCAGTATTTT. Its protein product is CASSEGQGADTQYF.

This clonotype occurred many times. The chain couples TRBV11-3 to TRBJ1-2; D might be TRBD1 (6 bases). CDR3 length: 15 residues. Trimming stripped 5 bases from V and 2 bases from J, with 15 bases between. Germline CDR1 SGHNT, CDR2 YENEEA. CDR3 DNA: TGTGCCAGCAGCCAGAGAGGGGGAGCAAACTATGGCTACACCTTC. Encoded protein: CASSQRGGANYGYTF. Full variable domain (remainder filled in from reference TRBV11-3 and TRBJ1-2): EAGVVQSPRYKIIEKKQPVAFWCNPISGHNTLYWYLQNLGQGPELLIRYENEEAVDDSQLPKDRFSAERLKGVDSTLKIQPAELGDSAVYLCASSQRGGANYGYTFGSGTRLTVV.

In the case of this clonotype: Its ends do not fully match the called genes, so a read error is possible. The chain couples TRBV2 to TRBJ2-2; D tentatively fits TRBD1 or TRBD2 (6 bases each). Germline V gives CDR1 SNHLY, CDR2 FYNNEI. There are 19 residues in the CDR3. Here the CDR3 DNA reads TGTGCCAGCAGTTTAGAGTCCTGGCGGGACAACCCACACACCGGGGAGCTGTATTTT. This sequence encodes CASSLESWRDNPHTGELYF.

Ten or more counts support this clonotype. J is TRBJ1-2 and V is TRBV5-6; 7 bases are shared with TRBD1. Per the germline V gene, CDR1 is SGHDT and CDR2 is YYEEEE. This CDR3 contains 13 residues. V was clipped by 1 base and J by 8 bases; unmatched bases: 5. The CDR3: CASSLRTGEGYTF. CDR3 sequence (DNA): TGTGCCAGCAGCTTGAGAACAGGGGAAGGCTACACCTTC.

This clonotype was recorded at least ten times. CDR3 in DNA: TGCAGTGCTAGAGATCTAAGGGGGTCCTACGAGCAGTACTTC. Protein sequence: CSARDLRGSYEQYF. V and J are TRBV20-1 and TRBJ2-7; TRBD1 might be the D (6 bases). V lost 0 bases and J lost 1, with 10 bases in between. The CDR3 totals 14 residues. The germline V gene has CDR1 DFQATT and CDR2 SNEGSKA (reference sequence).

The chain is built from TRBV4-2 and TRBJ2-4; 12 positions match TRBD2. In germline, CDR1 is LGHNA, CDR2 YNFKEQ. V lost 0 bases, J lost 8 bases, and 8 bases stayed unmatched. The CDR3 has 17 residues. CDR3 nucleotides: TGTGCCAGCAGCCAAGAGAAACTAGCGGGAGGTTCGGACATTCAGTACTTC. This gives the protein CASSQEKLAGGSDIQYF.

This clonotype has a count of ten or more. The chain uses TRBV28 and TRBJ2-7; unclear D gene. V shed 8 bases and J shed 4 bases, with 0 bases lying between them. The germline CDR1 and CDR2 sequences are MDHEN and SYDVKM. This CDR3 has 8 amino acids. Written as DNA, the CDR3 is TGTGCCAGCTACGAGCAGTACTTC. It yields the protein CASYEQYF.

A remark on this clonotype: A clone one base away is much larger, so this may be a read error. This chain connects TRBV5-1 to TRBJ2-1; tentatively, D is TRBD1 or TRBD2 (6 bases each). This CDR3 has 15 residues. Per the germline V gene, CDR1 is SGHRS and CDR2 is YFSETQ. CDR3 sequence (DNA): TGCGCCAGCAGCTTGGTAGGGGGACTGAACAATGACCAGTTCTTC. It encodes CASSLVGGLNNDQFF.

This clonotype has a handful of counts. The genes are TRBV11-2 and TRBJ2-5; TRBD1 matches at 9 bases. Unmatched junction bases numbered 9, after V lost 5 bases and J lost 5 bases. The CDR3 totals 15 residues. CDR1 is SGHAT, CDR2 FQNNGV, per germline. CDR3 in DNA: TGTGCCAGCAGCCCGACCCGGACAGGGGTCGAGACCCAGTACTTC. It is translated as CASSPTRTGVETQYF.

This clonotype was observed at least ten times. The chain carries TRBV7-2 and TRBJ2-1, with 10 nucleotides matching TRBD1. CDR1 and CDR2 from the germline V gene are SGHTA and FQGNSA. J lost 6 bases, V lost 0 bases, and 2 bases had no gene match. The CDR3 extends over 15 amino acids. CDR3 residues: CASSLAWTGGNEQFF. For the CDR3, the DNA is TGTGCCAGCAGCTTAGCGTGGACAGGGGGCAATGAGCAGTTCTTC.

In this sample, this clonotype turned up a few times. The gene calls are TRBV27 and TRBJ2-5; 7 bases fit TRBD1. With V trimmed by 5 bases and J by 0 bases, 3 bases remained unmatched. Germline CDR1 reads MNHEY; CDR2 reads SMNVEV (reference sequence). CDR3 size: 14 residues. CDR3 loop: CASSGDSDQETQYF. In DNA, the CDR3 is TGTGCCAGCAGTGGGGACAGCGACCAAGAGACCCAGTACTTC.

In this sample, this clonotype turned up many times. The CDR3 region is CASILTDRGVQETQYF. The CDR3 nucleotides read TGTGCCAGCATTCTTACCGACAGGGGGGTCCAAGAGACCCAGTACTTC. The V call is TRBV12-3 or TRBV12-4, the J call TRBJ2-5; 9 nucleotides align to TRBD1. The V and J ends lost 7 bases and 1 base, in that order; junction bases with no gene match: 10. This CDR3 has 16 amino acids.

This clonotype appeared many times. The rearrangement uses TRBV10-3 and TRBJ2-2; weak D call: TRBD2 (5 bases). Trimming took off 5 bases at V and 5 bases at J, with 12 bases between the two ends. This CDR3 has 14 residues. The germline V gene has CDR1 ENHRY and CDR2 SYGVKD. The CDR3, as DNA: TGTGCCATCAGTCGACTGGAGGAGACCGGGGAGCTGTTTTTT. Translated: CAISRLEETGELFF.

This clonotype was recorded many times. Here the CDR3 reads CASSLATRANYGYTF. The CDR3 DNA is TGTGCCAGCAGTTTAGCAACCAGAGCTAACTATGGCTACACCTTC. The chain uses TRBV12-3 or TRBV12-4 and TRBJ1-2; D is undetermined. V was pared by 0 bases and J by 0 bases, with 8 bases between. The CDR3 runs 15 residues.

As to this clonotype: A much larger clonotype is one base distant, so this may be a read error. The chain employs TRBV20-1 and TRBJ2-7; maybe TRBD1 (5 bases). Per germline, CDR1 DFQATT and CDR2 SNEGSKA (reference sequence). The length of the CDR3 is 12 residues. CDR3 residues: CGAEDISYEQYF. The DNA of the CDR3 is TGCGGTGCCGAGGACATCTCCTACGAGCAGTACTTC.

The rearrangement links TRBV4-3 to TRBJ2-7, with D tentatively TRBD2 (5 bases). Germline V gene sequence: CDR1 LGHNA, CDR2 YSLEER. There are 15 residues in the CDR3. The V end lost 1 base, the J end lost 1 base, and 11 bases lay between the germline ends. The DNA of the CDR3 is TGCGCCAGCAGCCAAGTTCTAGCTGCATCCTACGAGCAGTACTTC. It yields the protein CASSQVLAASYEQYF.

This clonotype came up many times. The chain recombines TRBV6-2 or TRBV6-3 with TRBJ2-7; 12 bases align to TRBD2. This CDR3 comprises 14 residues. With V trimmed by 6 bases and J by 3 bases, 3 bases remained unmatched. Per the germline V gene, CDR1 is MNHEY and CDR2 is SVGEGT. The CDR3 region has the DNA TGTGCCAGCAGGACTAGCGGGAGTAACTACGAGCAGTACTTC. It encodes CASRTSGSNYEQYF.

In its sample, this clonotype was seen many times. The chain uses TRBV6-5 and TRBJ2-7; possibly TRBD1 for D (6 bases). Germline V gives CDR1 MNHEY, CDR2 SVGAGI. This CDR3 has 15 amino acids. With 2 bases removed from V and 2 bases from J, the gap between germline ends came to 13 bases. The CDR3: CASSYNRDTPYEQYF. CDR3 sequence (DNA): TGTGCCAGCAGTTACAACCGGGACACCCCCTACGAGCAGTACTTC.

This clonotype was observed many times. The chain couples TRBV5-1 to TRBJ2-7; the match to TRBD1 covers 9 bases. With 2 bases clipped from V and 6 bases from J, the junction kept 9 bases outside the gene matches. Germline V gene sequence: CDR1 SGHRS, CDR2 YFSETQ. This CDR3 is built from 15 residues. The CDR3 protein is CASSLHRDRDTEQYF. DNA for the CDR3: TGCGCCAGCAGCTTACACCGGGACAGGGATACCGAGCAGTACTTC.

As concerns this clonotype: This may come from a read error, since a much larger clone is one base off. The V and J genes are TRBV19 and TRBJ1-5; 10 bases map to TRBD1. Germline assignment: CDR1 LNHDA and CDR2 SQIVND (reference sequence). CDR3 length: 15 amino acids. This CDR3 reads CASSIMGTGDQSQHF. The CDR3 nucleotides are TGTGCCAGTAGTATAATGGGGACAGGGGATCAGTCCCAGCATTTT.

Ten or more counts support this clonotype. The chain links TRBV12-3 or TRBV12-4 to TRBJ2-7; no clear D gene. This CDR3 spans 14 amino acids. The V and J ends lost 8 bases and 2 bases respectively, with 16 bases between them. The CDR3 DNA reads as TGTGCCAGCCGCGCGAGTGGCGCCCCCTACGAGCAGTACTTC. It specifies CASRASGAPYEQYF.

In this sample, this clonotype turned up a few times. The chain has TRBV9 and TRBJ2-5; TRBD2 matches 7 bases. The CDR3 spans 15 residues. Germline V gene data show CDR1 as SGDLS and CDR2 as YYNGEE. V was clipped by 0 bases and J by 2 bases; unmatched bases: 4. The CDR3 protein is CASSVGSSGQETQYF. In nucleotides, the CDR3 is TGTGCCAGCAGCGTAGGATCTAGCGGTCAAGAGACCCAGTACTTC.